The TCR beta chain described here comes from a study of cytomegalovirus exposure and HLA in healthy donors. General study points: Later genetic work tied a missense DCLRE1C variant to beta-chain V and J trimming. The authors excluded some V segments, including TRBV6-2 and TRBV6-3, as indistinguishable. Associated with cytomegalovirus, according to the listing, were 150 to 200 TCR beta chains.

The germline V gene encodes CDR1 SEHNR and CDR2 FQNEAQ (reference sequence). This CDR3 has 11 amino acids. V was shortened by 4 bases and J by 4 bases, with 4 bases between the two germline ends. As to this clone: Antigen: not known. Other DNA sequences in the sample encode the same CDR3.

It was with 60 Vbeta and 13 Jbeta primers that the PCR ran. Per the original data handling: A follow-up analysis tallied some 80 million unique TCR beta chains, roughly 11 million shared. Assay: immunoSEQ multiplex PCR; the TCRdb copy retains only in-frame clones and omits some. V, J and clone size reflect that table, while D and trimming were determined from the DNA. The sample gives 130,000 to 150,000 clones, almost 80% of which show up once; roughly 0.7% is in the top ten. V gene TRBV7-9 combines with J gene TRBJ1-1; no reliable D call. This receptor was identified in a male donor in good health and CMV-seronegative. Sequencing was carried out using PBMCs. The DNA of the CDR3 is TGTGCCAGCAGCTCCCGCACTGAAGCTTTCTTT. Its translation is CASSSRTEAFF.